The rows below give T cell receptor beta chains drawn from one sample of a study of blood T cells in healthy people across ages. TCRdb fed the 5' RACE reads into MiXCR, producing one record per CDR3 protein. The sample contains about 560,000 distinct CDR3 sequences, around a quarter of which appear only once. These data were also reused for a study on T cells of mothers and their children.

The material sequenced was blood. The receptors stem from a boy aged 2 to 9 in good health. The CDR3 runs from the conserved cysteine through the conserved F or W. The D gene is left open where the match is weak. Not all rows give a size; the values are once, few, many and, for expanded clones, a class.

j_call | clone_size | v_call | d_call | cdr3_nt | cdr3_aa
TRBJ2-5 | few | TRBV6-1 | TRBD1 | TGTGCCAGCAGTGCTCCGGGACAGGGGAGGGTTGAGACCCAGTACTTC | CASSAPGQGRVETQYF
TRBJ1-2 | few | TRBV10-3 | TRBD1 | TGTGCCATCAGTGGAACCGGGACAGGGTCCTTAAATATCGACTATGGCTACACCTTC | CAISGTGTGSLNIDYGYTF
TRBJ2-7 | few | TRBV12-3/TRBV12-4 | NA | TGTGCCAGCAGTTTAACCCGACTTGGGGGGCGCTCCTACGAGCAGTACTTC | CASSLTRLGGRSYEQYF
TRBJ1-4 | NA | TRBV7-9 | NA | TGTGCCAGCAGCTTAGACGGGGCGGAAAAACTGTTTTTT | CASSLDGAEKLFF
TRBJ2-4 | NA | TRBV12-3/TRBV12-4 | NA | TGTGCCAGCAGGCCCTCGGGGGCCTCACTGGACAAAAACATTCAGTACTTC | CASRPSGASLDKNIQYF
TRBJ2-3 | NA | TRBV2 | NA | TGTGCCAGCAGTGTTGTAGGAGCTACCTTT | CASSVVGATF
TRBJ2-5 | NA | TRBV20-1 | NA | TGCAGTACCCTAGGGCTCTCAGAGACCCAGTACTTC | CSTLGLSETQYF
TRBJ2-7 | few | TRBV19 | TRBD2 | TGTGTCAGTAGTATGGGGCTAGCGGGAGGCTACGAGCAGTACTTC | CVSSMGLAGGYEQYF
TRBJ2-3 | NA | TRBV4-1 | NA | TGCGCCAGCAGCCAAGCTGGGGTCGGTCGCACAGATACGCAGTATTTT | CASSQAGVGRTDTQYF
TRBJ2-7 | NA | TRBV12-3/TRBV12-4 | NA | TGTGCCAGCAGTTTAGTTAACCTTTACGAGCAGTACTTC | CASSLVNLYEQYF
TRBJ2-4 | once | TRBV20-1 | TRBD1 | TGCAGTGCTGCCCGCCGGGACAGAAACATTCAGTACTTC | CSAARRDRNIQYF
TRBJ2-5 | NA | TRBV7-2 | TRBD2 | TGTGCCAGCAGCCTTAGCGGGAGCGATGAGACCCAGTACTTC | CASSLSGSDETQYF
TRBJ2-1 | few | TRBV15 | NA | TGTGCCACCAGCAGAGATGGCCTTTTAGGCAATGAGCAGTTCTTC | CATSRDGLLGNEQFF
TRBJ2-1 | once | TRBV5-1 | NA | TGCGCCAGCAGCTTTCGTCCGGGGGTGCGCAATGAGCAGTTCTTC | CASSFRPGVRNEQFF
TRBJ2-1 | few | TRBV6-1 | NA | TGTGCCAGCAGGGGAACAGGGATCAACAATGAGCAGTTCTTC | CASRGTGINNEQFF
TRBJ2-5 | NA | TRBV24-1 | TRBD2 | TGTGCCGGACGAACCCCGGGACTAGCGGGGAAGCAGTACTTC | CAGRTPGLAGKQYF
TRBJ1-6 | NA | TRBV28 | TRBD1 | TGTGCCAGCGGACAGGAGTTGAATTCACCCCTCCACTTT | CASGQELNSPLHF
TRBJ2-3 | NA | TRBV6-5 | NA | TGTGCCAGCAGTTCCGATCTTAGGGCGGTGGCCGCAGATACGCAGTATTTT | CASSSDLRAVAADTQYF
TRBJ2-7 | NA | TRBV4-2 | NA | TGTGCCAGCAGCCCCCGCAGGGAGAACTACGAGCAGTACTTC | CASSPRRENYEQYF
TRBJ1-1 | NA | TRBV27 | TRBD1 | TGTGCCAGCAGCCCACAGGGGGTAAACACTGAAGCTTTCTTT | CASSPQGVNTEAFF
TRBJ2-1 | few | TRBV7-8 | TRBD2 | TGTGCCAGCATCGCGGGGACTAGCGGATCCTACAATGAGCAGTTCTTC | CASIAGTSGSYNEQFF
TRBJ1-4 | many | TRBV10-3 | TRBD1 | TGTGCCATCAGTGAGGACAGGGGATTTGAAAAACTGTTTTTT | CAISEDRGFEKLFF
TRBJ2-7 | few | TRBV27 | TRBD2 | TGTGCCAGCAGTTTGGGGGGGGGACGTCTCGAGCAGTACTTC | CASSLGGGRLEQYF
TRBJ2-6 | NA | TRBV7-8 | TRBD2 | TGTGCCAGCAGACATCCCGGGACTAGCTATTCCTCTGGGGCCAACGTCCTGACTTTC | CASRHPGTSYSSGANVLTF
TRBJ1-2 | NA | TRBV5-1 | TRBD1 | TGCGCCAGCAGCTTGGAACAGGGGGGTGGCTACACCTTC | CASSLEQGGGYTF
TRBJ2-7 | NA | TRBV30 | NA | TGTGCCTGGAAAACATCGGGCTACGAGCAGTACTTC | CAWKTSGYEQYF
TRBJ1-1 | NA | TRBV7-9 | TRBD1 | TGTGCCAGCAGCCCAACAGGGGGGGGGATGAACACTGAAGCTTTCTTT | CASSPTGGGMNTEAFF
TRBJ2-1 | few | TRBV25-1 | NA | TGTGCCAGCAGTCATAGAGGGGATGAGCGGTTCTTC | CASSHRGDERFF
TRBJ2-5 | few | TRBV5-1 | TRBD1 | TGCGCCAGCAGCTCGGACAGGGCTACCCAGTACTTC | CASSSDRATQYF
TRBJ2-5 | few | TRBV12-3/TRBV12-4 | NA | TGTGCCAGCAGTTGGATAGAACGAGAGACCCAGTACTTC | CASSWIERETQYF
TRBJ2-3 | many | TRBV7-7 | TRBD2 | TGTGCTAGCAGCCCGATCCCTGCAGCGGGGGAAAGCACAGATACGCAGTATTTT | CASSPIPAAGESTDTQYF
TRBJ2-7 | few | TRBV20-1 | NA | TGCAGTGCTAGAGATCTCCAGGGAGGGGGCTACGAGCAGTACTTC | CSARDLQGGGYEQYF
TRBJ1-5 | few | TRBV27 | TRBD1 | TGTGCCAGCAGTTTGTCAGGGGGGCCCCAGCATTTT | CASSLSGGPQHF
TRBJ2-7 | few | TRBV7-9 | NA | TGTGCCAGCAGCCCCTCAGGCGGGGGCGCCTACGAGCAGTACTTC | CASSPSGGGAYEQYF
TRBJ2-7 | NA | TRBV2 | NA | TGTGCCAGCAAAAGAGAGGACTCTCTCTCCTACGAGCAGTACTTC | CASKREDSLSYEQYF
TRBJ2-1 | NA | TRBV20-1 | NA | TGCAGTGCTAGAGGGGACTCCTCCTACAATGAGCAGTTCTTC | CSARGDSSYNEQFF
TRBJ2-5 | few | TRBV12-3/TRBV12-4 | NA | TGTGCCAGCAGTTTACACCCGCGGGAGACCCAGTACTTC | CASSLHPRETQYF
TRBJ2-3 | NA | TRBV3-1 | NA | TGTGCCAGCAGCCAAGATCCGGGAGCAGATACGCAGTATTTT | CASSQDPGADTQYF
TRBJ1-2 | NA | TRBV6-1 | NA | TGTGCCAGCGTGCGGGGAGCTGGGTATGGCTACACCTTC | CASVRGAGYGYTF
TRBJ2-1 | NA | TRBV9 | TRBD2 | TGTGCCAACAGCGTAGGAAGACTAGCAGCTTACAATGAGCAGTTCTTC | CANSVGRLAAYNEQFF
TRBJ2-7 | NA | TRBV28 | NA | TGTGCCAGCAGTACCCGGGACGCCCAGGGGCAGTACTTC | CASSTRDAQGQYF
TRBJ1-2 | NA | TRBV11-2 | NA | TGTGCCAGCAGCCGACCAACAAGGAGCTACACCTTC | CASSRPTRSYTF
TRBJ2-3 | NA | TRBV5-5 | NA | TGTGCCAGCATCCTCCTCGCTAGCAGCACAGATACGCAGTATTTT | CASILLASSTDTQYF
TRBJ1-5 | NA | TRBV6-2/TRBV6-3 | NA | TGTGCCAGCGGATTGGGGCAGAATCAGCCCCAGCATTTT | CASGLGQNQPQHF
TRBJ2-2 | NA | TRBV2 | NA | TGTGCCAGCAGTGAGTGGAGGTCCGGGGAGCTGCTTTTT | CASSEWRSGELLF
TRBJ1-2 | few | TRBV12-3/TRBV12-4 | NA | TGTGCCAGCAGCCAAAGCGGGGACGGCTACACCTTC | CASSQSGDGYTF
TRBJ2-3 | NA | TRBV20-1 | NA | TGCAGTGCTACGTACGGTGGCACAGATACGCAGTATTTT | CSATYGGTDTQYF
TRBJ2-1 | NA | TRBV11-3 | TRBD2 | TGTGCCAGCAGCTTGTCCGGGACTAGCGGGTCCCGCGACAATGAGCAGTTCTTC | CASSLSGTSGSRDNEQFF
TRBJ1-2 | NA | TRBV20-1 | TRBD1 | TGCAGTGCTACAGGGGGGGGTAACTATGGCTACACCTTC | CSATGGGNYGYTF
TRBJ2-3 | NA | TRBV20-1 | NA | TGCAGTGCTAAGGCCCCAGGTCTGCGGGGACAAGATACGCAGTATTTT | CSAKAPGLRGQDTQYF
TRBJ1-3 | NA | TRBV10-3 | NA | TGTGCCAGCAGCCAAGAGATGGACGGAAACACCATATATTTT | CASSQEMDGNTIYF
TRBJ2-1 | NA | TRBV7-2 | NA | TGTGCCAGCAGCTTAGTAGGGTACTCCTACAATGAGCAGTTCTTC | CASSLVGYSYNEQFF